This T cell receptor beta chain was profiled in a study of PD-1 blockade in classical Hodgkin lymphoma. Study-wide points: Reports indicated that newly diagnosed patients had lower baseline TCR diversity than healthy donors did. Prior therapy or disease activity may underlie the repertoire differences, whose causes remain undefined. Patients who began taking nivolumab under 1 year after ASCT were left out.

Details on this clone: The antigen remains unidentified.

The patients all showed relapse after autologous stem cell transplantation, while their brentuximab vedotin exposure varied. This CDR3 contains 14 residues. V was shortened by 1 base and J by 2 bases, with 7 bases between the two germline ends. Germline CDR1 and CDR2: SGHAT and FQNNGV. Data came from immunoSEQ multiplex PCR; TCRdb stores just in-frame clones and leaves some out. The sample includes tens of thousands of clones, roughly 80% of them seen just once. The sequence came from a human donor with classical Hodgkin lymphoma. The chain combines TRBV11-2 with TRBJ2-3; D unresolved. Sequencing was performed on peripheral blood mononuclear cells (PBMCs), taken before the second cycle of nivolumab. The CDR3 region has the DNA TGTGCCAGCAGCTTAGCGGGTACCACAGATACGCAGTATTTT. Translated: CASSLAGTTDTQYF. Complete variable domain (other parts from reference TRBV11-2 and TRBJ2-3): EAGVAQSPRYKIIEKRQSVAFWCNPISGHATLYWYQQILGQGPKLLIQFQNNGVVDDSQLPKDRFSAERLKGVDSTLKIQPAKLEDSAVYLCASSLAGTTDTQYFGPGTRLTVL.